This note documents a single TCR beta chain sequence. Sorted-subset replicate PCRs used roughly 220 ng DNA, approximately 30,000 T cell genomes. Repertoires were generated with immunoSEQ multiplex PCR, while TCRdb's copy carries only in-frame clones and drops some. The data contain approximately 2.4 million clones, around 95% of them singletons. This sample is drawn from a study of shared clonotypes between healthy human individuals. V was shortened by 5 bases and J by 4 bases, with 14 bases between the two germline ends. Germline CDR1 reads MNHNY; CDR2 reads SVGAGI (reference sequence). This CDR3 comprises 14 residues. Every contributor of samples was a Caucasian grown-up residing in Nashville, Tennessee.

The chain links TRBV6-6 to TRBJ2-5; D uncertain. This clonotype originated in a man aged 18 to 30 in good health. Sequenced sample: naive CD4+ T cells sorted from blood. As to subset: CD45RA+ positively selected. The DNA of the CDR3 is TGTGCCAGCAGTCTAGGCCCACCCCCAGAGACCCAGTACTTC. It translates to CASSLGPPPETQYF.